This record concerns one T cell receptor beta chain sequence. Its antigen remains unknown. The data were obtained in a study of glioma-infiltrating T cells after dendritic cell vaccination. Study details: Between the early 2000s and the early 2010s, patients got autologous tumor lysate-pulsed dendritic cell vaccines.

The immunoSEQ assay amplified TCRB CDR3 from up to 2 ug DNA. Amplification used 60 V beta primers and 13 J beta primers. Profiled with immunoSEQ multiplex PCR; TCRdb holds only in-frame clones, not every one. The table includes under 100,000 clones, 85% to 90% detected once. The V and J ends lost 4 bases and 4 bases, in that order; junction bases with no gene match: 9. The CDR3 has 14 amino acids. Germline V gene lookup returns CDR1 GTSNPN and CDR2 SVGIG (reference sequence). Whole-study findings and limits: Higher pretreatment TIL content predicted longer progression-free time and survival.

J is TRBJ1-1 and V is TRBV30; TRBD1 matches at 7 bases. The receptor was derived from a human donor with glioblastoma. The sample in question was blood, obtained before dendritic cell vaccination. The CDR3 sequence: CAWNRQGVGTEAFF. In DNA form, the CDR3 reads TGTGCCTGGAACCGGCAGGGGGTAGGCACTGAAGCTTTCTTT.